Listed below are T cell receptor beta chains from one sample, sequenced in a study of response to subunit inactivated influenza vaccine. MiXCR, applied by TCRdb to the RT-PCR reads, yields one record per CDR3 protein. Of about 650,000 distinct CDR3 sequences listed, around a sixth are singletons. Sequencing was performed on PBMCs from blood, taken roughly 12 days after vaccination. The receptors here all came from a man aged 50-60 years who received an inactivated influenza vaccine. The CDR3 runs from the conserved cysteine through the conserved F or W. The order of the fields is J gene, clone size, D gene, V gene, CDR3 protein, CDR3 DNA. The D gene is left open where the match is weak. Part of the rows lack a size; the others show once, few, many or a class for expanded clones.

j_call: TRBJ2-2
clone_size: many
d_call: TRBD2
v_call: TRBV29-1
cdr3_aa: CSVREAATGELFF
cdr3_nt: TGCAGCGTCCGGGAGGCCGCCACCGGGGAGCTGTTTTTT

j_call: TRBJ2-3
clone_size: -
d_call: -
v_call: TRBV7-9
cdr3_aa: CASSPLGGGLIDTQYF
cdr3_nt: TGTGCCAGCAGCCCACTTGGGGGGGGGCTGATAGATACGCAGTATTTT

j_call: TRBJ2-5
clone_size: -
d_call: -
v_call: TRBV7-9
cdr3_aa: CASSVRGGTETQYF
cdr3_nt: TGTGCCAGCAGCGTTAGGGGCGGTACGGAGACCCAGTACTTC

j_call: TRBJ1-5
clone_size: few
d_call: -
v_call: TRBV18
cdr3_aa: CASSPSQGNNQPQHF
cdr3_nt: TGTGCCAGCTCACCGTCACAGGGCAATAATCAGCCCCAGCATTTT

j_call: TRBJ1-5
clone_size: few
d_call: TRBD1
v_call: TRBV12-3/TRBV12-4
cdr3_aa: CASRRTGDTNQPQHF
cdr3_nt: TGTGCCAGCAGGCGGACAGGGGATACCAATCAGCCCCAGCATTTT

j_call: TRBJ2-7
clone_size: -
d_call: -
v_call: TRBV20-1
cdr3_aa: CSASSGMREQYF
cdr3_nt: TGCAGTGCTAGTTCCGGGATGAGGGAGCAGTACTTC

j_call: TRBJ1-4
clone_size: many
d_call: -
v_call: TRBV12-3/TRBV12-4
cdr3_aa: CASSLETTKGKLFF
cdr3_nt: TGTGCCAGCAGTTTAGAGACCACCAAAGGAAAACTGTTTTTT

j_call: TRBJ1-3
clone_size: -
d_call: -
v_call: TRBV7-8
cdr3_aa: CASGLERTGTTGNTIYF
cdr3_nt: TGTGCCAGCGGCTTAGAAAGGACGGGGACTACTGGAAACACCATATATTTT

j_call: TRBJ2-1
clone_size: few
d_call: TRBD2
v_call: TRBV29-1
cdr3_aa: CSVEDPRGVTPYNEQFF
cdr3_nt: TGCAGCGTTGAAGATCCCCGGGGGGTTACCCCCTACAATGAGCAGTTCTTC

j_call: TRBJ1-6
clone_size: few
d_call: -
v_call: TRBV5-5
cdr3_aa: CASSAGQTYNSPLHF
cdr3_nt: TGTGCCAGCAGCGCCGGACAGACCTATAATTCACCCCTCCACTTT

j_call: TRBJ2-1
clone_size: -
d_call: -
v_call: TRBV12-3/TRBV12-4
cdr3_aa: CASSDVLGLAVYKEQFF
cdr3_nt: TGTGCCAGCAGTGATGTACTCGGGCTCGCGGTTTACAAGGAGCAGTTCTTC

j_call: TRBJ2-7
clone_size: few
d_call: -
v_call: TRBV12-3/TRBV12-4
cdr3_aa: CASSPSGAGGSYEQYF
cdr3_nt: TGTGCCAGCAGTCCCTCGGGCGCAGGGGGGTCCTACGAGCAGTACTTC

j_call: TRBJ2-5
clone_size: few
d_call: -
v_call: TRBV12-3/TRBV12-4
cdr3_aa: CASSHWTEGQETQYF
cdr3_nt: TGTGCCAGCAGTCACTGGACAGAAGGCCAAGAGACCCAGTACTTC

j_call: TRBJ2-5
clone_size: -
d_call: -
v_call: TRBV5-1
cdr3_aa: CASSLASQKETQYF
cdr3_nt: TGCGCCAGCAGCTTGGCGAGTCAGAAAGAGACCCAGTACTTC

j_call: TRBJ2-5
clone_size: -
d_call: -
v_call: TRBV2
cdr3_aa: CASSARSFGLGETQYF
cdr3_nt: TGTGCCAGCAGTGCACGGAGTTTCGGTTTGGGAGAGACCCAGTACTTC

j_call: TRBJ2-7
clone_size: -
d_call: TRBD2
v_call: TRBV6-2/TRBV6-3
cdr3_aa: CASSFHAGGRNPYEQYF
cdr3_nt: TGTGCCAGCAGTTTTCATGCGGGAGGGCGGAATCCCTACGAGCAGTACTTC

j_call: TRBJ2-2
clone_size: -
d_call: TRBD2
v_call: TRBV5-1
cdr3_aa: CASSLASGTGELFF
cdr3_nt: TGCGCCAGCAGCTTGGCTAGCGGGACCGGGGAGCTGTTTTTT

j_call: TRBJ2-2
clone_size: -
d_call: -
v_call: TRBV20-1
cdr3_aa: CSARDRDGTNTGELFF
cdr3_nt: TGCAGTGCTAGAGATCGAGACGGAACGAACACCGGGGAGCTGTTTTTT

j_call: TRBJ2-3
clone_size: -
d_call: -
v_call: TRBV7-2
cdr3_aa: CASSSRMKDTDTQYF
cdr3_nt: TGTGCCAGCAGCTCCCGGATGAAGGACACAGATACGCAGTATTTT

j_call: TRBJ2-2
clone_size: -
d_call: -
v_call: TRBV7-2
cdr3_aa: CASSTSDRAGTGELFF
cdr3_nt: TGTGCCAGCAGCACAAGCGACAGGGCGGGAACCGGGGAGCTGTTTTTT

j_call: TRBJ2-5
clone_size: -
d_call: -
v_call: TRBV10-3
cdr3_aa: CAISESGGAGETQYF
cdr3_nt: TGTGCCATCAGTGAGTCGGGTGGAGCGGGAGAGACCCAGTACTTC

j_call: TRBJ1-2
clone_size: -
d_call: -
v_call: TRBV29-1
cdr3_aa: CSVRTGQGYTF
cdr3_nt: TGCAGCGTCAGGACGGGACAAGGCTACACCTTC

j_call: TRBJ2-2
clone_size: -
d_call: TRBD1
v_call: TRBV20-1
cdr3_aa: CSASRRDRGDTGELFF
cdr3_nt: TGCAGTGCTAGTCGCCGGGACAGGGGGGACACCGGGGAGCTGTTTTTT

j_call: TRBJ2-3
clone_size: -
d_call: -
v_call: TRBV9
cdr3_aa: CASSRTGTYTTDTQYF
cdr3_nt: TGTGCCAGCAGCAGAACCGGGACTTATACCACAGATACGCAGTATTTT

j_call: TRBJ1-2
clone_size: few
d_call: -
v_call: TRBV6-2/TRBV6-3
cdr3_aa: CATSPSGGYTF
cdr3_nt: TGTGCCACCTCACCAAGCGGTGGCTACACCTTC

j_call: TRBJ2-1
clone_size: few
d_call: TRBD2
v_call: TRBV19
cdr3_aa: CAPSVSGGPLRNNEQFF
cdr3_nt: TGTGCCCCCAGCGTCTCGGGAGGGCCCCTTCGGAACAATGAGCAGTTCTTC

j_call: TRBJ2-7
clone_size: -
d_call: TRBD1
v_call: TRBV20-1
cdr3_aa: CSAIRTGLGEQYF
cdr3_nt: TGCAGTGCTATAAGGACAGGACTCGGCGAGCAGTACTTC

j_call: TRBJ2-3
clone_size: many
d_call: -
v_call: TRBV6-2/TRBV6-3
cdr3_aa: CASSPWTSTSTDTQYF
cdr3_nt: TGTGCCAGCAGCCCCTGGACATCGACTAGCACAGATACGCAGTATTTT

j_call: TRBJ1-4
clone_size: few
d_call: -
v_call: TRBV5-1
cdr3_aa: CASSLSAGIRGKLFF
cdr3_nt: TGCGCCAGCAGCTTGAGCGCGGGAATTCGGGGAAAACTGTTTTTT

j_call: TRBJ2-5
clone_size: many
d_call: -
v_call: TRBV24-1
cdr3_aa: CATSARSETQYF
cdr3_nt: TGTGCCACCAGTGCACGGTCAGAGACCCAGTACTTC